One sample yielded the 31 T cell receptor beta chains listed below, sequenced in a study of patients and donors after allogeneic stem cell transplantation. TCRdb reprocessed the RT-PCR reads via MiXCR and lists one record per CDR3 protein. The sample has about 150,000 distinct CDR3 sequences; 24% are singletons. Sequenced sample: blood, either unsorted or a sorted T cell fraction (not recorded which). These receptors were taken from a human donor who was either an allogeneic HSCT recipient or a stem cell or donor lymphocyte infusion donor (not recorded which). It is not recorded whose cells these are; they may come from a transplant donor.

The J gene is TRBJ2-7, the V gene TRBV20-1; D perhaps matches TRBD1 (5 bases). The CDR3 is made up of 12 amino acids. V was trimmed by 2 bases and J by 1 base, leaving 6 bases between them. Looked up from germline, CDR1 is DFQATT and CDR2 is SNEGSKA (reference sequence). For the CDR3, the DNA is TGCAGTGCTAGAAGGGGTTCCTACGAGCAGTACTTC. It encodes CSARRGSYEQYF.

The chain combines TRBV5-6 with TRBJ2-7; D possibly corresponds to TRBD1 (6 bases). The CDR3 consists of 13 residues. The germline V gene has CDR1 SGHDT and CDR2 YYEEEE. The V end lost 4 bases, the J end lost 3 bases, and 11 bases lay between the germline ends. The CDR3 sequence: CASSRAGDYEQYF. DNA for the CDR3: TGTGCCAGCAGCCGGGCAGGGGACTACGAGCAGTACTTC.

V and J are TRBV12-3 or TRBV12-4 and TRBJ1-1; possibly TRBD1 for D (5 bases). The CDR3 runs to 17 residues. V was clipped by 0 bases and J by 1 base, with 15 bases between them. The CDR3 DNA sequence: TGTGCCAGCAGTTTAGCGGGGAGGGCGACAGAGAACACTGAAGCTTTCTTT. Protein: CASSLAGRATENTEAFF.

This chain links TRBV12-3 or TRBV12-4 with TRBJ1-1, with D unclear. Trimming cost V 6 bases and J 6 bases, with 23 bases left between them. The CDR3 extends over 16 amino acids. The CDR3 sequence: CASSRLAGKTRAEAFF. The CDR3 DNA is TGTGCCAGCAGCCGCCTTGCGGGAAAAACAAGGGCTGAAGCTTTCTTT.

In its sample, this clonotype was seen a few times. This chain connects TRBV20-1 to TRBJ1-1; 7 bases match TRBD1. The V gene's germline CDR1 is DFQATT and CDR2 SNEGSKA (reference sequence). V shed 7 bases, J shed 2 bases, and the junction held 4 bases outside the gene matches. The CDR3 spans 12 residues. As DNA, the CDR3 is TGCAGTGGCGGGACAGTAAACACTGAAGCTTTCTTT. Amino acids: CSGGTVNTEAFF.

CDR3 in DNA: TGTGCCAGCCGAGAGACTAGCACCAATGAGCAGTTCTTC. This translates into CASRETSTNEQFF. V usage is TRBV12-3 or TRBV12-4 and J usage is TRBJ2-1; TRBD2 matches 7 bases. Trimming at V came to 8 bases and at J to 6 bases, leaving 7 bases not matched to a gene. This CDR3 is 13 amino acids long.

The chain carries TRBV6-2 or TRBV6-3 and TRBJ2-5; D perhaps matches TRBD2 (6 bases). The CDR3 runs 16 residues. Trimming left V 2 bases short and J 0 bases short, with 13 bases between. Germline V CDR1 and CDR2: MNHEY, SVGEGT. CDR3 in DNA: TGTGCCAGCAGTTACGCCGGGAGCCGGTACCAAGAGACCCAGTACTTC. Amino acids: CASSYAGSRYQETQYF.

The chain is built from TRBV5-5 and TRBJ1-1, with D unclear. The CDR3 contains 16 residues. V was shortened by 4 bases and J by 0 bases, with 16 bases between the two germline ends. From germline, CDR1 is SGHKS and CDR2 YYEKEE (reference sequence). The DNA for the CDR3 is TGTGCCAGCAGCCCGCGCTTAGACAACTTGAACACTGAAGCTTTCTTT. Its translation: CASSPRLDNLNTEAFF.

This clonotype has ten or more counts. The chain uses TRBV10-3 and TRBJ1-2; no clear D. Germline V gives CDR1 ENHRY, CDR2 SYGVKD. The CDR3 covers 16 residues. V dropped 2 bases and J dropped 0 bases, with 13 bases sitting between them. Written as DNA, the CDR3 is TGTGCCATCAGTGAGGGGGTCGGTTTGACTAACTATGGCTACACCTTC. It is translated as CAISEGVGLTNYGYTF.

The rearrangement joins TRBV4-2 to TRBJ2-4; TRBD2 might be the D (5 bases). The V gene's germline CDR1 is LGHNA and CDR2 YNFKEQ. The CDR3 contains 16 residues. Trimming pared 2 bases from V and 1 base from J, leaving 12 bases between. The CDR3 loop reads CASSQSQPGAKNIQYF. The CDR3, as DNA: TGTGCCAGCAGCCAATCGCAACCGGGGGCCAAAAACATTCAGTACTTC.

The V call is TRBV7-9, the J call TRBJ2-1; unclear D gene. Trimming shortened V by 4 bases and J by 7 bases, and 17 bases separated the two germline ends. CDR3 length: 15 amino acids. Germline V gene lookup returns CDR1 SEHNR and CDR2 FQNEAQ (reference sequence). CDR3 nucleotides: TGTGCCAGCAGCTCCCTCGGGCCGTCGTGGAATGAGCAGTTCTTC. Residues: CASSSLGPSWNEQFF.

This chain links TRBV10-3 with TRBJ1-1; TRBD1 aligns across 7 bases. Germline lookup yields CDR1 ENHRY and CDR2 SYGVKD. This CDR3 has 16 residues. Trimming removed 0 bases from V and 0 bases from J; junction bases left unmatched: 4. The CDR3, as DNA: TGTGCCATCAGTGAGTCGGGACAGACTTTGAACACTGAAGCTTTCTTT. This encodes CAISESGQTLNTEAFF.

Ten or more counts support this clonotype. This rearrangement joins TRBV5-1 to TRBJ2-7; D remains ambiguous. The CDR3 sequence is 14 residues long. Germline values: CDR1 SGHRS, CDR2 YFSETQ. V was trimmed by 1 base and J by 0 bases, leaving 8 bases between them. The CDR3 here is CASSLLASSYEQYF. The CDR3 DNA follows: TGCGCCAGCAGCTTGTTGGCTTCCTCCTACGAGCAGTACTTC.

This clonotype has more than one count but fewer than ten. The chain couples TRBV5-1 to TRBJ1-1; D may be TRBD1 (6 bases). The CDR3 spans 13 residues. Germline V gene lookup returns CDR1 SGHRS and CDR2 YFSETQ. The V gene lost 1 base and the J gene lost 4 bases, with 8 bases spanning the gap. The chain's CDR3 is CASSLYRATEAFF. In nucleotides, the CDR3 is TGCGCCAGCAGCTTGTACAGGGCCACTGAAGCTTTCTTT.

This clonotype was observed a few times. This sequence joins TRBV29-1 and TRBJ2-1, with TRBD1 as a possible D gene (5 bases). The CDR3 covers 15 residues. V shed 2 bases and J shed 8 bases, with 19 bases lying between them. Germline values: CDR1 SQVTM, CDR2 ANQGSEA. The CDR3 sequence is CSVESAGIQIDEQFF. For the CDR3, the DNA is TGCAGCGTTGAATCGGCAGGGATCCAGATCGATGAGCAGTTCTTC.

This clonotype was seen more than once but under ten times. The CDR3, as DNA: TGCAGTGCTACCCTTGGGGGGACAGCACATCAGCCCCAGCATTTT. Translated, it gives CSATLGGTAHQPQHF. V usage is TRBV20-1 and J usage is TRBJ1-5; 7 bases are a match to TRBD1. Germline trimming cut 4 bases from V and 5 bases from J; bases unmatched to any gene: 11. The CDR3 loop spans 15 amino acids. Looked up from germline, CDR1 is DFQATT and CDR2 is SNEGSKA (reference sequence).

This clonotype was found once. Relative to the germline gene, one junction end is altered; a read error may explain this. The V gene is TRBV5-1, the J gene TRBJ2-2; 7 bases line up with TRBD2. Germline CDR1 and CDR2: SGHRS and YFSETQ. CDR3 size: 17 residues. This CDR3 reads CASSLGPGLTNTGELFF. In DNA form, the CDR3 reads TGCGCTAGCAGCTTGGGACCGGGACTAACGAACACCGGGGAGCTGTTTTTT.

This clonotype was found a few times. The CDR3 region is CASSDRPRETQYF. The CDR3 DNA is TGTGCCAGCAGTGACAGGCCGAGGGAGACCCAGTACTTC. J is TRBJ2-5 and V is TRBV6-4; the D is unclear. Trimming cost V 2 bases and J 5 bases, with 9 bases left between them. CDR1 is MRHNA, CDR2 SNTAGT, per germline. The CDR3 totals 13 residues.

The chain combines TRBV6-1 with TRBJ2-7, with a weak D call TRBD2 (5 bases). The V end was cut by 2 bases, the J end by 0 bases, with 14 bases between. This CDR3 has 16 residues. Germline V CDR1 and CDR2: MNHNS, SASEGT. The CDR3 region has the DNA TGTGCCAGCAGTGAACAAGCGGCACTCAACTCCTACGAGCAGTACTTC. Translating it yields CASSEQAALNSYEQYF.

This sequence joins TRBV20-1 and TRBJ2-1; D is unresolved. CDR1 DFQATT and CDR2 SNEGSKA come from the germline V gene (reference sequence). The CDR3 length is 12 residues. Deletions cut 3 bases from V and 6 bases from J, with 9 bases between. CDR3 nucleotides: TGCAGTGCTAGCGACACTGTCAATGAGCAGTTCTTC. This encodes CSASDTVNEQFF.

In this sample, this clonotype turned up a few times. This chain connects TRBV9 to TRBJ2-5; D not certain. V shed 0 bases and J shed 4 bases, with 10 bases lying between them. Germline V gene sequence: CDR1 SGDLS, CDR2 YYNGEE. CDR3 length equals 14 residues. The CDR3 bases are TGTGCCAGCAGCGTAGCTCCAGGAGCAGAGACCCAGTACTTC. This codes for CASSVAPGAETQYF. Filled out from reference TRBV9 and TRBJ2-5, the complete variable domain reads DSGVTQTPKHLITATGQRVTLRCSPRSGDLSVYWYQQSLDQGLQFLIQYYNGEERAKGNILERFSAQQFPDLHSELNLSSLELGDSALYFCASSVAPGAETQYFGPGTRLLVL.

This clonotype has more than one count but fewer than ten. V gene TRBV7-8 combines with J gene TRBJ2-4; perhaps TRBD2 as D (6 bases). Germline V gives CDR1 SGHVS, CDR2 FQNEAQ. This CDR3 has 16 amino acids. V was clipped by 5 bases and J by 1 base, with 15 bases between them. CDR3 protein: CASSLHPTRAKNIQYF. The CDR3 nucleotides are TGTGCCAGCAGCCTCCACCCGACTAGGGCCAAAAACATTCAGTACTTC.

This chain connects TRBV4-3 to TRBJ1-4; D perhaps matches TRBD1 (6 bases). This CDR3 spans 18 amino acids. Germline V gene sequence: CDR1 LGHNA, CDR2 YSLEER. V lost 4 bases to trimming and J lost 8 bases, with 26 bases between them. This CDR3 reads CASSPRNGGGTLDEKLFF. The CDR3 DNA follows: TGCGCCAGCAGCCCAAGAAACGGGGGCGGGACACTGGACGAAAAACTGTTTTTT.

The chain couples TRBV6-5 to TRBJ2-1; TRBD1 aligns across 10 bases. Germline V gene sequence: CDR1 MNHEY, CDR2 SVGAGI. V lost 5 bases and J lost 6; bases outside the gene matches: 7. CDR3 length equals 15 residues. CDR3 loop: CASSVRDRGRNEQFF. CDR3 DNA: TGTGCCAGCAGTGTCCGGGACAGGGGTCGCAATGAGCAGTTCTTC.

This chain joins TRBV12-3 or TRBV12-4 and TRBJ2-7; possible D gene TRBD2, 5 bases. The CDR3 contains 15 residues. V shed 3 bases and J shed 6 bases, with 18 bases lying between them. As DNA, the CDR3 is TGTGCCAGCAGTTTTATCGCTAGCCCTCTCGGCGAGCAGTACTTC. Translated, it gives CASSFIASPLGEQYF.

This clonotype was detected only a few times. The V call is TRBV12-3 or TRBV12-4, the J call TRBJ1-1; 7 bases agree with TRBD1. Unmatched junction bases numbered 12, after V lost 10 bases and J lost 4 bases. This CDR3 has 14 residues. CDR3 region: CAIPMGTEATEAFF. CDR3 nucleotide sequence: TGTGCCATCCCCATGGGGACAGAAGCCACTGAAGCTTTCTTT.

In this sample, this clonotype turned up a few times. The chain uses TRBV2 and TRBJ2-3; D is possibly TRBD2 (6 bases). Per germline, CDR1 SNHLY and CDR2 FYNNEI. Trimming shortened V by 3 bases and J by 2 bases, and 12 bases separated the two germline ends. This CDR3 spans 15 amino acids. The CDR3 here is CASSDTSGFTDTQYF. In nucleotides, the CDR3 is TGTGCCAGCAGTGATACCAGCGGGTTCACAGATACGCAGTATTTT.

The chain has TRBV7-8 and TRBJ1-5; TRBD1 matches at 9 bases. After removal of 1 base from V and 4 bases from J, the junction contained 2 bases not matched to a gene. The CDR3 totals 15 residues. CDR1 and CDR2 from the germline V gene are SGHVS and FQNEAQ. The CDR3: CASSLGGQGNQPQHF. The CDR3 nucleotides read TGTGCCAGCAGCTTAGGCGGACAGGGGAATCAGCCCCAGCATTTT.

The rearrangement uses TRBV5-1 and TRBJ1-1; D not resolved. Trimming removed 1 base from V and 4 bases from J, with 11 bases in between. Germline CDR1 SGHRS, CDR2 YFSETQ. This CDR3 comprises 14 residues. CDR3 in DNA: TGCGCCAGCAGCTTGCTAGGGCGAAGCACTGAAGCTTTCTTT. It yields the protein CASSLLGRSTEAFF.

The chain recombines TRBV3-1 with TRBJ2-3; maybe TRBD1 (6 bases). Trimming cost V 4 bases and J 1 base, with 15 bases left between them. Germline loops: CDR1 LGHDT, CDR2 YNNKEL (reference sequence). This CDR3 contains 16 residues. The CDR3 here is CASSLLGQTRTDTQYF. The CDR3 coding sequence is TGTGCCAGCAGCCTCTTAGGACAGACGCGCACAGATACGCAGTATTTT.

The chain has TRBV12-3 or TRBV12-4 and TRBJ2-7; no reliable D call. Trimming cost V 5 bases and J 7 bases, with 15 bases left between them. The CDR3 totals 13 residues. CDR3 DNA sequence: TGTGCCAGCAGTACGACCCGAGGAGAGGAGCAGTACTTC. Protein product: CASSTTRGEEQYF.